Below are 20 T cell receptor beta chains sequenced from a single sample in a study of chemoradiotherapy in HPV16-positive cancers. The repertoire was sequenced with immunoSEQ multiplex PCR; TCRdb's copy has only in-frame clones and lacks some. The data contain 7,500 to 10,000 clones, approximately 77% of them singletons. The sample consisted of tumor tissue, taken from a patient who underwent chemoradiotherapy. These TCRs come from a human donor with HPV-associated anogenital cancer.

J is TRBJ1-4 and V is TRBV9, with 7 bases lining up with TRBD1. The V gene end was trimmed by 3 bases and the J gene end by 5 bases; junction bases not matched to a gene: 10. From germline, CDR1 is SGDLS and CDR2 YYNGEE. This CDR3 region has 16 residues. The CDR3 loop is CASSAHTGTVNEKLFF. The CDR3 nucleotides read TGTGCCAGCAGCGCCCATACCGGGACAGTCAATGAAAAACTGTTTTTT.

V gene TRBV21-1 combines with J gene TRBJ1-1; the D call in the table, TRBD1, was not verified against the DNA. TRBV21-1 is marked as a pseudogene. The CDR3 covers 14 residues. The CDR3 spells CASSTGHTNTEAFF. The CDR3 DNA reads as TGTGCCAGCAGCACGGGACACACGAACACTGAAGCTTTCTTT.

This chain uses TRBV27 with TRBJ2-3; a weak D match, TRBD1 (6 bases). Trimming removed 2 bases from V and 2 bases from J, with 11 bases in between. The CDR3 is 15 amino acids. CDR1 MNHEY and CDR2 SMNVEV come from the germline V gene (reference sequence). DNA for the CDR3: TGTGCCAGCAGTTTAGGACAGCCGCACACAGATACGCAGTATTTT. Protein sequence: CASSLGQPHTDTQYF.

The chain has TRBV11-2 and TRBJ2-7; 11 nucleotides match TRBD2. The V segment lost 2 bases and the J segment 1 base; nucleotides outside the gene matches: 7. From germline, CDR1 is SGHAT and CDR2 FQNNGV. This CDR3 spans 17 amino acids. The CDR3 nucleotides are TGTGCCAGCAGCTTATCACTAGCGGGAGTAGGATCCTACGAGCAGTACTTC. It specifies CASSLSLAGVGSYEQYF.

This clone was picked up a small number of times. An end of the junction does not agree with germline; a read error may underlie this. V and J are TRBV11-2 and TRBJ2-7; 9 positions match TRBD1. The CDR3 runs 12 residues. Germline V gene lookup returns CDR1 SGHAT and CDR2 FQNNGV. CDR3 DNA: TGTGCCAGCAGCTCTGGCCCCGGGACAGGGATCTTC. This sequence encodes CASSSGPGTGIF.

V gene TRBV11-3 combines with J gene TRBJ1-1, with D tentatively TRBD1 (5 bases). Germline CDR1 and CDR2: SGHNT and YENEEA. This CDR3 is built from 14 residues. Trimming stripped 4 bases from V and 5 bases from J, with 14 bases between. The CDR3 region is CASSWRGLATEAFF. The CDR3 DNA is TGTGCCAGCAGCTGGCGGGGCCTTGCTACTGAAGCTTTCTTT. Variable domain in full (rest from reference TRBV11-3 and TRBJ1-1): EAGVVQSPRYKIIEKKQPVAFWCNPISGHNTLYWYLQNLGQGPELLIRYENEEAVDDSQLPKDRFSAERLKGVDSTLKIQPAELGDSAVYLCASSWRGLATEAFFGQGTRLTVV.

The rearrangement joins TRBV6-1 to TRBJ1-2, with D maybe TRBD1 (6 bases). Looked up from germline, CDR1 is MNHNS and CDR2 is SASEGT. The CDR3 has 12 residues. V lost 4 bases and J lost 8, with 11 bases in between. CDR3 bases: TGTGCCAGCAGTGGGGGGGCGAGGGGCTACACCTTC. This gives the protein CASSGGARGYTF.

A note on this clone: One end of the junction is discordant with germline, which a read error may explain. DNA of the CDR3: TGCGCCAGCAGCCCGGGACAGGGAGTCCTCCTCTTC. Protein: CASSPGQGVLLF. This chain joins TRBV5-1 and TRBJ1-2; 9 nucleotides align to TRBD1. Germline V CDR1 and CDR2: SGHRS, YFSETQ. The CDR3 consists of 12 residues.

The rearrangement links TRBV25-1 to TRBJ2-2, with TRBD2 identical over 10 bases. CDR1 and CDR2 (germline): MGHDK, SYGVNS. The length of the CDR3 is 14 residues. V trimming: 8 bases; J trimming: 6 bases; junction bases outside the gene matches: 6. CDR3 residues: CASWDSGRAGELFF. CDR3 nucleotide sequence: TGTGCCAGCTGGGACAGCGGGAGGGCCGGGGAGCTGTTTTTT. The entire variable domain, with the rest obtained from reference TRBV25-1 and TRBJ2-2, is as follows: EADIYQTPRYLVIGTGKKITLECSQTMGHDKMYWYQQDPGMELHLIHYSYGVNSTEKGDLSSESTVSRIRTEHFPLTLESARPSHTSQYLCASWDSGRAGELFFGEGSRLTVL.

The genes are TRBV6-5 and TRBJ1-3; no reliable D call. The V gene lost 3 bases and the J gene lost 1 base, with 7 bases spanning the gap. This CDR3 contains 14 residues. CDR1 MNHEY and CDR2 SVGAGI come from the germline V gene. CDR3 amino acids: CASSYGRSGNTIYF. As DNA, the CDR3 is TGTGCCAGCAGTTATGGTCGTTCTGGAAACACCATATATTTT.

The chain carries TRBV4-3 and TRBJ1-6; a possible D gene is TRBD1 (5 bases). V was cut by 0 bases and J by 10 bases, with 16 bases left in between. Germline lookup yields CDR1 LGHNA and CDR2 YSLEER. The CDR3 covers 16 residues. The DNA of the CDR3 is TGCGCCAGCAGCCAAGATGGTAAGGGGCTTGGATCACCCCTCCACTTT. Amino acid sequence: CASSQDGKGLGSPLHF.

The chain employs TRBV18 and TRBJ1-1; 9 nucleotides match TRBD1. Germline CDR1 reads KGHSH; CDR2 reads LQKENI. The CDR3 loop spans 16 amino acids. The V segment lost 5 bases and the J segment 2 bases; nucleotides outside the gene matches: 9. For the CDR3, the DNA is TGTGCCAGCTCAACCAAAAGGGACAGGGCAAACACTGAAGCTTTCTTT. Protein: CASSTKRDRANTEAFF. Together with reference TRBV18 and TRBJ1-1, the CDR3 gives the full variable domain: NAGVMQNPRHLVRRRGQEARLRCSPMKGHSHVYWYRQLPEEGLKFMVYLQKENIIDESGMPKERFSAEFPKEGPSILRIQQVVRGDSAAYFCASSTKRDRANTEAFFGQGTRLTVV.

This chain links TRBV25-1 with TRBJ2-3; D gene ambiguous. CDR1 is MGHDK, CDR2 SYGVNS, per germline. V was clipped by 1 base and J by 0 bases, with 8 bases between them. This CDR3 contains 15 residues. The CDR3 region has the DNA TGTGCCAGCAGTGAATTTATAACCAGCACAGATACGCAGTATTTT. Translation gives CASSEFITSTDTQYF.

The J gene is TRBJ2-1, the V gene TRBV10-1; TRBD2 matches 11 bases. The CDR3 is 16 amino acids. Per the germline V gene, CDR1 is WNHNN and CDR2 is SYGVQD (reference sequence). V lost 6 bases, J lost 6 bases, and 10 bases stayed unmatched. The CDR3: CASSQTSGGRGNEQFF. The CDR3 region has the DNA TGCGCCAGCAGCCAAACTAGCGGGGGCAGGGGCAATGAGCAGTTCTTC.

The J gene is TRBJ2-2, the V gene TRBV7-2; D might be TRBD2 (5 bases). Trimming took 3 bases from V and 5 from J, leaving 13 bases between them. There are 15 residues in the CDR3. CDR1 is SGHTA and CDR2 is FQGNSA in the germline V gene. The CDR3 reads CASSFKGRETGELFF. The CDR3 bases are TGTGCCAGCAGCTTTAAGGGCCGGGAAACCGGGGAGCTGTTTTTT. Looking up the rest from reference TRBV7-2 and TRBJ2-2 gives the full variable domain: GAGVSQSPSNKVTEKGKDVELRCDPISGHTALYWYRQSLGQGLEFLIYFQGNSAPDKSGLPSDRFSAERTGGSVSTLTIQRTQQEDSAVYLCASSFKGRETGELFFGEGSRLTVL.

The chain joins TRBV4-2 to TRBJ1-3; 8 nucleotides agree with TRBD1. The CDR3 runs to 18 residues. V was clipped by 1 base and J by 1 base; unmatched bases: 9. The germline CDR1 and CDR2 sequences are LGHNA and YNFKEQ. The CDR3 spells CASSQVGTGWWSGNTIYF. In nucleotides, the CDR3 is TGTGCCAGCAGCCAAGTAGGGACAGGCTGGTGGTCTGGAAACACCATATATTTT.

The chain joins TRBV27 to TRBJ2-7; TRBD2 matches 12 bases. The CDR3 covers 14 residues. CDR1 is MNHEY and CDR2 is SMNVEV in the germline V gene (reference sequence). With 5 bases clipped from V and 6 bases from J, the junction kept 5 bases outside the gene matches. Here the CDR3 DNA reads TGTGCCAGCAGTGTCCGACTAGCGGGAGCCGAGCAGTACTTC. Translation gives CASSVRLAGAEQYF.

The chain uses TRBV19 and TRBJ2-2, with 8 bases fitting TRBD2. V was clipped by 11 bases and J by 3 bases; unmatched bases: 17. This CDR3 is built from 17 residues. Germline V lookup: CDR1 LNHDA, CDR2 SQIVND (reference sequence). The CDR3 nucleotides are TGTGCCGCGGGGGGTTCGGGGGGACCTCGGCACACCGGGGAGCTGTTTTTT. Translated, it gives CAAGGSGGPRHTGELFF.

In nucleotides, the CDR3 is TGTGCCAGCAGCAGGCGGGACTCTCCGGGGAGGGATACGCAGTATTTT. Protein: CASSRRDSPGRDTQYF. This chain connects TRBV7-8 to TRBJ2-3, with a tentative D call TRBD2 (6 bases). Germline V gives CDR1 SGHVS, CDR2 FQNEAQ. V gave up 5 bases and J gave up 6 bases, with 21 bases separating them. The CDR3 runs 16 residues.

The genes are TRBV9 and TRBJ2-7; D ambiguous. The CDR3 covers 11 residues. Germline CDR1 SGDLS, CDR2 YYNGEE. Trimming took 0 bases from V and 6 from J, leaving 4 bases between them. The CDR3 DNA reads TGTGCCAGCAGCGTAGGGGGCGAGCAGTACTTC. This codes for CASSVGGEQYF.